This entry lists 29 T cell receptor beta chains sequenced from one sample in a study of CD8 T cells in ankylosing spondylitis (dated by TCRdb to 2016 to 2017). Library preparation was by 5' RACE. The listed sequencing device is Illumina HiSeq 2500. TCRdb reprocessing: public reads trimmed at Q25 with fastp, clones called with MiXCR, in-frame beta chains kept. Records with the same CDR3 protein are collapsed into one entry carrying the most frequent genes and DNA. The sample profile shows roughly 180,000 distinct CDR3 sequences; 9.8% of them were found once. Roughly 16% of the sample is held by the ten biggest clonotypes. Source material: blood, either unsorted or a sorted T cell fraction (not recorded which). The receptors shown here come from a female donor with ankylosing spondylitis or in good health (not recorded which).

This clonotype has at least ten counts. The chain carries TRBV7-2 and TRBJ1-5; D ambiguous. The CDR3 has 12 amino acids. Trimming left V 1 base short and J 7 bases short, with 5 bases between. Per germline, CDR1 SGHTA and CDR2 FQGNSA. For the CDR3, the DNA is TGTGCCAGCAGCTTAGAAGGCCAGCCCCAGCATTTT. Amino acids: CASSLEGQPQHF.

This clonotype was seen a few times. The chain recombines TRBV6-5 with TRBJ1-2, with TRBD1 as a possible D gene (5 bases). CDR1 is MNHEY and CDR2 is SVGAGI in the germline V gene. V was clipped by 11 bases and J by 8 bases, with 18 bases between them. This CDR3 has 12 amino acids. The CDR3 here is CAGTGARGGYTF. CDR3 bases: TGTGCCGGAACCGGGGCAAGGGGAGGCTACACCTTC.

The rearrangement joins TRBV11-2 to TRBJ2-7, with 13 bases that match TRBD2. V dropped 4 bases and J dropped 2; count of bases not matched to a gene: 2. Germline-derived CDR1 and CDR2 are SGHAT and FQNNGV. The CDR3 length is 15 residues. The CDR3 DNA follows: TGTGCCAGCAGCTCCGGACTAGCGGGGGCCTACGAGCAGTACTTC. Protein product: CASSSGLAGAYEQYF.

This clonotype was recorded many times. This rearrangement joins TRBV24-1 to TRBJ2-3, with 7 bases matching TRBD1. J was trimmed by 2 bases and V by 7 bases; bases with no gene match: 2. This CDR3 spans 13 amino acids. Germline values: CDR1 KGHDR, CDR2 SFDVKD. In nucleotides, the CDR3 is TGTGCCACCAGCGGGACAGACACAGATACGCAGTATTTT. This codes for CATSGTDTDTQYF.

This clonotype was recorded many times. The chain uses TRBV29-1 and TRBJ2-1, with 8 bases aligning to TRBD2. This CDR3 has 15 residues. The germline V gene has CDR1 SQVTM and CDR2 ANQGSEA. With 3 bases clipped from V and 6 bases from J, the junction kept 10 bases outside the gene matches. CDR3 bases: TGCAGCGTTGATTCGAGCGGGAGATGGGGCAATGAGCAGTTCTTC. As protein: CSVDSSGRWGNEQFF.

This clonotype was detected many times. V usage is TRBV12-3 or TRBV12-4 and J usage is TRBJ1-2; tentative D call: TRBD1 (5 bases). Trimming removed 7 bases from V and 8 bases from J, with 14 bases in between. The CDR3 spans 12 residues. This CDR3 reads CASKGTPQGYTF. DNA for the CDR3: TGTGCCAGCAAGGGGACTCCTCAGGGCTACACCTTC.

This clonotype was picked up a small number of times. This sequence joins TRBV11-3 and TRBJ1-5; a possible D gene is TRBD1 (5 bases). CDR1 SGHNT and CDR2 YENEEA come from the germline V gene. Trimming left V 6 bases short and J 0 bases short, with 15 bases between. The CDR3 extends over 16 amino acids. The CDR3 protein is CASSWGRKHSNQPQHF. CDR3 in DNA: TGTGCCAGCAGTTGGGGACGGAAACATAGCAATCAGCCCCAGCATTTT.

The chain recombines TRBV12-3 or TRBV12-4 with TRBJ1-6; D gene unclear. The CDR3 is made up of 14 amino acids. The V end was cut by 3 bases, the J end by 10 bases, with 13 bases between. Here the CDR3 DNA reads TGTGCCAGCAGTTTGGTCGGGGTGAGATCACCCCTCCACTTT. Its translation: CASSLVGVRSPLHF.

This clonotype was seen more than once but under ten times. The chain recombines TRBV7-3 with TRBJ2-3, with 7 bases fitting TRBD2. Germline CDR1 is SGHTA and CDR2 is FQGTGA. J lost 2 bases, V lost 3 bases, and 11 bases had no gene match. The CDR3 is 17 amino acids. The DNA for the CDR3 is TGTGCCAGCAGCTTCTCTCCCGCTAGCGGTCTCACAGATACGCAGTATTTT. This encodes CASSFSPASGLTDTQYF.

Turning to this clonotype: The CDR3 does not close with the conserved phenylalanine or tryptophan, likely indicating a read error. The gene calls are TRBV19 and TRBJ1-1, with D possibly TRBD1 on 6 matching bases. Per the germline V gene, CDR1 is LNHDA and CDR2 is SQIVND (reference sequence). CDR3 length equals 13 residues. Deletions cut 5 bases from V and 4 bases from J, with 11 bases between. CDR3 loop: CASSHNRVTEAFL. The DNA for the CDR3 is TGTGCCAGTAGTCATAACAGGGTCACTGAAGCTTTCCTT.

This clonotype was seen ten or more times. The chain uses TRBV12-3 or TRBV12-4 and TRBJ2-5; 8 bases agree with TRBD2. The CDR3 is 14 residues long. V shed 4 bases and J 5 bases; nucleotides not matched to a gene: 6. The CDR3 coding sequence is TGTGCCAGCAGTTACAGCGGGAGAGGGGAGACCCAGTACTTC. This codes for CASSYSGRGETQYF.

This clonotype has more than one count but fewer than ten. The genes are TRBV7-6 and TRBJ1-1; D is unclear. Trimming took 0 bases from V and 5 from J, leaving 10 bases between them. This CDR3 comprises 14 residues. In germline, CDR1 is SGHVS, CDR2 FNYEAQ. The CDR3 DNA sequence: TGTGCCAGCAGCTTAGCCACACTAAGGACTGAAGCTTTCTTT. It translates to CASSLATLRTEAFF.

In this sample, this clonotype turned up many times. The rearrangement joins TRBV20-1 to TRBJ2-5; D is unclear. This CDR3 contains 15 residues. Trimming took 0 bases from V and 3 from J, leaving 14 bases between them. The germline V gene encodes CDR1 DFQATT and CDR2 SNEGSKA (reference sequence). Written as DNA, the CDR3 is TGCAGTGCTAGAGATATCCGGGCCTGGAAAGAGACCCAGTACTTC. Residues: CSARDIRAWKETQYF.

This chain links TRBV20-1 with TRBJ2-7; D gene ambiguous. This CDR3 has 16 residues. V was shortened by 0 bases and J by 2 bases, with 17 bases between the two germline ends. Looked up from germline, CDR1 is DFQATT and CDR2 is SNEGSKA (reference sequence). The CDR3 DNA reads TGCAGTGCTAGAGATTCGGAAGGGTTCATCGCCTACGAGCAGTACTTC. Translating it yields CSARDSEGFIAYEQYF.

This clonotype was seen a few times. The chain couples TRBV14 to TRBJ1-6; unclear D gene. The germline V gene has CDR1 SGHDN and CDR2 FVKESK. The CDR3 length is 13 residues. V dropped 4 bases and J dropped 7 bases, with 8 bases sitting between them. Here the CDR3 reads CASSPDWNSPLHF. As DNA, the CDR3 is TGTGCCAGCAGCCCCGATTGGAATTCACCCCTCCACTTT.

The sample holds a few counts of this clonotype. The CDR3 loop reads CASSKGGAYNEQFF. CDR3 nucleotides: TGCGCCAGCAGCAAAGGGGGCGCGTACAATGAGCAGTTCTTC. This chain uses TRBV5-1 with TRBJ2-1; 7 positions agree with TRBD1. The junction had 5 bases not matched to a gene; V was cut back by 4 bases and J by 4 bases. The CDR3 is 14 residues long. Germline lookup yields CDR1 SGHRS and CDR2 YFSETQ.

This clonotype showed up just a few times. This sequence joins TRBV20-1 and TRBJ2-3; 8 nucleotides align to TRBD1. Germline V lookup: CDR1 DFQATT, CDR2 SNEGSKA (reference sequence). The CDR3 covers 16 residues. The J segment lost 8 bases and the V segment lost 3 bases, leaving 16 bases of the junction unmatched. CDR3 DNA: TGCAGTGCTAGTTTCCTTCAGGGGGCTTTTGATAGTACGCAGTATTTT. Its protein is CSASFLQGAFDSTQYF.

This clonotype was observed a few times. This chain joins TRBV4-3 and TRBJ1-2; D gene ambiguous. The V gene's germline CDR1 is LGHNA and CDR2 YSLEER. This CDR3 contains 16 residues. With 0 bases removed from V and 3 bases from J, the gap between germline ends came to 14 bases. CDR3 in DNA: TGCGCCAGCAGCCAAGATCGTCGGCCAGGCCACTATGGCTACACCTTC. It is translated as CASSQDRRPGHYGYTF.

In this sample, this clonotype turned up many times. The V call is TRBV4-3, the J call TRBJ2-3; 11 bases line up with TRBD1. Trimming cost V 3 bases and J 5 bases; bases outside gene matches: 7. The CDR3 runs 16 residues. Germline V lookup: CDR1 LGHNA, CDR2 YSLEER. CDR3 loop: CASSHNPGQGVDTQYF. The CDR3 nucleotides read TGCGCCAGCAGCCACAACCCGGGACAGGGGGTAGATACGCAGTATTTT.

In this sample, this clonotype turned up many times. CDR3: CASSPVHNEQFF. In DNA form, the CDR3 reads TGCGCCAGCAGCCCAGTTCACAATGAGCAGTTCTTC. The rearrangement uses TRBV5-1 and TRBJ2-1; D unresolved. The V gene's germline CDR1 is SGHRS and CDR2 YFSETQ. The CDR3 is 12 amino acids. The germline V and J ends were trimmed by 4 bases and 5 bases, with 7 bases remaining between them.

This clonotype was observed many times. The chain combines TRBV6-5 with TRBJ1-6; D call uncertain. Trimming stripped 2 bases from V and 7 bases from J, with 12 bases between. This CDR3 has 15 amino acids. Germline values: CDR1 MNHEY, CDR2 SVGAGI. The CDR3 DNA follows: TGTGCCAGCAGTTACAGAGCGGTGTTAAATTCACCCCTCCACTTT. Its translation: CASSYRAVLNSPLHF.

This clonotype was recorded many times. The rearrangement links TRBV12-3 or TRBV12-4 to TRBJ1-2; D ambiguous. This CDR3 has 13 residues. The V gene lost 4 bases and the J gene lost 4 bases, with 10 bases spanning the gap. The CDR3 reads CASSSAGIYGYTF. The CDR3 coding sequence is TGTGCCAGCAGTTCGGCCGGAATCTATGGCTACACCTTC.

This clonotype was seen ten or more times. V is TRBV24-1 and J is TRBJ1-2, with D possibly being TRBD1 (5 bases). V lost 0 bases, J lost 6 bases, and 7 bases lay in between. CDR3 length: 13 residues. In germline, CDR1 is KGHDR, CDR2 SFDVKD. CDR3 residues: CATSDLPGDGYTF. CDR3 bases: TGTGCCACCAGTGATTTGCCGGGGGATGGCTACACCTTC.

The table lists this clonotype with a few counts. The chain uses TRBV27 and TRBJ2-1; D is ambiguous. The CDR3 length is 13 residues. The V end was cut by 8 bases, the J end by 5 bases, with 13 bases between. Germline CDR1 reads MNHEY; CDR2 reads SMNVEV (reference sequence). CDR3 region: CASVNSPNNEQFF. The CDR3 DNA reads TGTGCCAGCGTGAATAGTCCCAACAATGAGCAGTTCTTC.

This clonotype was picked up one time. This chain joins TRBV27 and TRBJ2-1, with TRBD2 identical over 7 bases. CDR1 and CDR2 (germline): MNHEY, SMNVEV (reference sequence). CDR3 size: 14 residues. V lost 6 bases, J lost 3 bases, and 5 bases stayed unmatched. The CDR3 protein is CASRTGTIYNEQFF. As DNA, the CDR3 is TGTGCCAGCAGGACCGGGACTATCTACAATGAGCAGTTCTTC.

The sample holds many counts of this clonotype. The DNA of the CDR3 is TGTGCCAGCCGAAACAGGGGGGACGGCAATCAGCCCCAGCATTTT. Protein: CASRNRGDGNQPQHF. The chain carries TRBV27 and TRBJ1-5; TRBD1 matches at 8 bases. CDR1 and CDR2 (germline): MNHEY, SMNVEV (reference sequence). The V gene end was trimmed by 8 bases and the J gene end by 2 bases; junction bases not matched to a gene: 8. The CDR3 has 15 amino acids.

In this sample, this clonotype turned up a few times. The gene calls are TRBV9 and TRBJ2-5; 14 bases align to TRBD2. J was trimmed by 5 bases and V by 4 bases; bases with no gene match: 10. This CDR3 comprises 17 residues. CDR1 SGDLS and CDR2 YYNGEE come from the germline V gene. The CDR3 reads CASSPRFRLAGGETQYF. CDR3 bases: TGTGCCAGCAGCCCCCGTTTCCGACTAGCGGGGGGGGAGACCCAGTACTTC.

The gene calls are TRBV27 and TRBJ2-4; TRBD2 aligns across 7 bases. The J segment lost 9 bases and the V segment lost 0 bases, leaving 8 bases of the junction unmatched. The length of the CDR3 is 15 residues. The V gene's germline CDR1 is MNHEY and CDR2 SMNVEV (reference sequence). CDR3 in DNA: TGTGCCAGCAGTTTATCGTGGGGGGGAGTGAGCATTCAGTACTTC. This translates into CASSLSWGGVSIQYF.

The chain couples TRBV28 to TRBJ2-2, with unresolved D. The CDR3 length is 14 residues. Looked up from germline, CDR1 is MDHEN and CDR2 is SYDVKM. With 3 bases removed from V and 1 base from J, the gap between germline ends came to 6 bases. The CDR3 reads CASSFNGNTGELFF. CDR3 coding DNA: TGTGCCAGCAGTTTTAACGGGAACACCGGGGAGCTGTTTTTT.